This T cell receptor beta chain is from a study of blood T cell repertoires in COVID-19. V shed 6 bases, J shed 5 bases, and the junction held 7 bases outside the gene matches. CDR1 is SNHLY and CDR2 is FYNNEI in the germline V gene. The CDR3 spans 15 residues. Sequencing used immunoSEQ multiplex PCR; TCRdb keeps in-frame clones, though not all of them. The table lists over 400,000 clones, 75% to 90% of them singletons, with under 9.5% in the top ten. Material for sequencing was PBMCs or T cells enriched from blood (not recorded which). The gene calls are TRBV2 and TRBJ2-5; TRBD2 agrees at 12 bases. The receptor was isolated from a woman between 55 and 75 years old who had recovered from COVID-19. CDR3 loop: CASSALAGGPETQYF. CDR3 DNA sequence: TGTGCCAGCAGCGCCCTAGCGGGGGGGCCCGAGACCCAGTACTTC.